The 4 T cell receptor beta chains below come from one sample, sequenced in a study of OX40 agonist ivuxolimab in advanced cancers. The protocol was immunoSEQ multiplex PCR, while the TCRdb copy is restricted to in-frame clones and leaves out a portion. The repertoire consists of 25,000 to 35,000 clones, with approximately 84% occurring once and the leading ten covering over 25%. Sequencing was performed on CD4+ or CD8+ T cells sorted from blood, taken in a trial of the OX40 agonist ivuxolimab. The source of these receptors is an adult with an advanced solid tumor such as melanoma, head and neck, liver or kidney cancer.

The J gene is TRBJ2-1, the V gene TRBV6-6; weak D call: TRBD2 (5 bases). Germline V gene sequence: CDR1 MNHNY, CDR2 SVGAGI (reference sequence). Trimming shortened V by 2 bases and J by 3 bases, and 14 bases separated the two germline ends. The CDR3 contains 16 residues. The CDR3 reads CASSYPAAALYNEQFF. The CDR3 nucleotides read TGTGCCAGCAGTTACCCCGCAGCGGCCCTCTACAATGAGCAGTTCTTC.

V gene TRBV15 combines with J gene TRBJ1-2; D gene ambiguous. Trimming left V 1 base short and J 0 bases short, with 6 bases between. Germline assignment: CDR1 LNHNV and CDR2 YYDKDF (reference sequence). CDR3 length equals 14 residues. The chain's CDR3 is CATSRAGTNYGYTF. The CDR3 nucleotides read TGTGCCACCAGCAGAGCAGGTACTAACTATGGCTACACCTTC.

The chain recombines TRBV6-1 with TRBJ1-1; D is uncertain. V was shortened by 4 bases and J by 0 bases, with 9 bases between the two germline ends. The germline CDR1 and CDR2 sequences are MNHNS and SASEGT. The CDR3 contains 14 residues. The CDR3 protein is CASSVVTVNTEAFF. The CDR3 DNA reads TGTGCCAGCAGTGTCGTCACAGTGAACACTGAAGCTTTCTTT.

This clone is medium-sized (0.01 to 0.1%) within its sample. V gene TRBV6-4 combines with J gene TRBJ1-5; perhaps TRBD1 as D (6 bases). The CDR3 covers 15 residues. V was shortened by 4 bases and J by 3 bases, with 13 bases between the two germline ends. Germline V gene sequence: CDR1 MRHNA, CDR2 SNTAGT. The CDR3 sequence is CASSGYRDPNQPQHF. The CDR3 DNA reads as TGTGCCAGCAGTGGTTACAGGGACCCCAATCAGCCCCAGCATTTT.